This TCR beta chain derives from a study of shared clonotypes between healthy human individuals. The CDR3 covers 11 residues. Trimming left V 6 bases short and J 7 bases short, with 12 bases between. Germline values: CDR1 SQVTM, CDR2 ANQGSEA. CD45RO-negative cells were positively selected for CCR7, leaving out terminally differentiated effector memory CD45RA+ cells. The donor population consisted of healthy HIV-negative adults with no recent acute infections or vaccinations. Per the authors' pipeline: ImmunoSEQ supplied junction-only sequences lacking quality scores, so filtering was different. Clones were sequenced by immunoSEQ multiplex PCR, and TCRdb holds only the in-frame ones, with some missing. Clone size and V and J calls were adopted from that table, with D and trimming inferred from the DNA. This table holds 630,000 or so clones, more than 95% found once. Study-level points and caveats: When compared with the clonotypes that were shared by all four sorted-subset donors, the non-shared clonotypes turned out to have lower generation probabilities. Generally, naive subsets came out with larger estimated richness than memory subsets.

As to this clone: Antigen unknown.

The sample comprised naive CD8+ T cells sorted from blood. V gene TRBV29-1 combines with J gene TRBJ2-5, with D possibly matching TRBD2 (5 bases). This TCR came from a man between 25 and 39 years old in good health. The CDR3 reads CSVDRTGTQYF. CDR3 DNA: TGCAGCGTCGATCGGACTGGGACCCAGTACTTC.